These 25 T cell receptor beta chains were all obtained from the same sample, sequenced in a study of T cell changes during pregnancy in multiple sclerosis. Clones were read by immunoSEQ multiplex PCR, and TCRdb kept only the in-frame ones, dropping some. The repertoire holds 30,000 to 35,000 clones, with 75% to 95% as singletons. Sequences were derived from CD8+ T cells from peripheral blood mononuclear cells, sampled in the first trimester of pregnancy. These TCRs come from a female donor with multiple sclerosis, enrolled in a pregnancy study.

The CDR3 spells CATSGGLAGSPDTQYF. The CDR3 DNA reads TGTGCCACCAGCGGCGGACTAGCGGGAAGCCCAGATACGCAGTATTTT. The chain combines TRBV15 with TRBJ2-3; 12 nucleotides agree with TRBD2. J lost 4 bases, V lost 5 bases, and 7 bases had no gene match. This CDR3 is 16 amino acids long. Germline V gene lookup returns CDR1 LNHNV and CDR2 YYDKDF (reference sequence). The full variable domain, completed using reference TRBV15 and TRBJ2-3, is DAMVIQNPRYQVTQFGKPVTLSCSQTLNHNVMYWYQQKSSQAPKLLFHYYDKDFNNEADTPDNFQSRRPNTSFCFLDIRSPGLGDTAMYLCATSGGLAGSPDTQYFGPGTRLTVL.

This sequence joins TRBV7-6 and TRBJ2-7; 12 bases align to TRBD2. With 7 bases clipped from V and 0 bases from J, the junction kept 10 bases outside the gene matches. The germline CDR1 and CDR2 sequences are SGHVS and FNYEAQ. The CDR3 contains 17 residues. Here the CDR3 reads CASTPVTSGRNSYEQYF. The CDR3 coding sequence is TGTGCCAGCACCCCTGTCACTAGCGGGAGGAACTCCTACGAGCAGTACTTC. Drawing the rest from reference TRBV7-6 and TRBJ2-7, the complete variable domain is GAGVSQSPRYKVTKRGQDVALRCDPISGHVSLYWYRQALGQGPEFLTYFNYEAQQDKSGLPNDRFSAERPEGSISTLTIQRTEQRDSAMYRCASTPVTSGRNSYEQYFGPGTRLTVT.

This clone was detected only a few times. The chain couples TRBV29-1 to TRBJ2-7; 11 nucleotides match TRBD1. The junction had 3 bases not matched to a gene; V was cut back by 1 base and J by 1 base. The germline CDR1 and CDR2 sequences are SQVTM and ANQGSEA. The CDR3 contains 15 residues. The CDR3 coding sequence is TGCAGCGTTGAAGGGTGGGACAGGGGGTCCTACGAGCAGTACTTC. Amino acids: CSVEGWDRGSYEQYF.

V and J are TRBV4-3 and TRBJ2-1; 12 bases are shared with TRBD1. CDR1 and CDR2 (germline): LGHNA, YSLEER. Germline trimming cut 5 bases from V and 7 bases from J; bases unmatched to any gene: 6. There are 15 residues in the CDR3. CDR3 DNA: TGCGCCAGCAGCTTCGGGACAGGGGGCTCGAATGAGCAGTTCTTC. Residues: CASSFGTGGSNEQFF.

V is TRBV6-5 and J is TRBJ1-3; D possibly corresponds to TRBD1 (5 bases). The V gene lost 6 bases and the J gene lost 2 bases, with 11 bases spanning the gap. Germline CDR1 MNHEY, CDR2 SVGAGI. This CDR3 spans 14 amino acids. The CDR3 sequence is CASSIPGTGNTIYF. CDR3 coding DNA: TGTGCCAGCAGCATACCAGGGACTGGAAACACCATATATTTT.

J is TRBJ2-5 and V is TRBV7-9, with TRBD1 matching over 8 bases. From germline, CDR1 is SEHNR and CDR2 FQNEAQ (reference sequence). V lost 5 bases, J lost 2 bases, and 4 bases stayed unmatched. There are 14 residues in the CDR3. CDR3 sequence: CASSDGQGQETQYF. DNA of the CDR3: TGTGCCAGCAGCGACGGACAGGGTCAAGAGACCCAGTACTTC. Full variable domain (rest looked up from reference TRBV7-9 and TRBJ2-5): DTGVSQNPRHKITKRGQNVTFRCDPISEHNRLYWYRQTLGQGPEFLTYFQNEAQLEKSRLLSDRFSAERPKGSFSTLEIQRTEQGDSAMYLCASSDGQGQETQYFGPGTRLLVL.

The chain links TRBV28 to TRBJ2-4, with D maybe TRBD1 (6 bases). Germline CDR1 is MDHEN and CDR2 is SYDVKM. V lost 4 bases, J lost 2 bases, and 12 bases lay in between. The CDR3 has 15 amino acids. This CDR3 reads CASSYPTGSKNIQYF. The CDR3 DNA follows: TGTGCCAGCAGTTATCCGACAGGATCCAAAAACATTCAGTACTTC.

The CDR3 sequence: CASSRGQLNYGYTF. The CDR3 nucleotides are TGTGCCAGCAGTCGTGGACAGCTTAACTATGGCTACACCTTC. This sequence joins TRBV27 and TRBJ1-2; possibly TRBD1 for D (6 bases). The germline V gene has CDR1 MNHEY and CDR2 SMNVEV (reference sequence). Trimming stripped 5 bases from V and 1 base from J, with 11 bases between. The CDR3 spans 14 residues.

The V call is TRBV13, the J call TRBJ2-1, with D uncertain. V was clipped by 3 bases and J by 4 bases, with 4 bases between them. Per the germline V gene, CDR1 is PRHDT and CDR2 is FYEKMQ (reference sequence). The CDR3 consists of 12 residues. In DNA form, the CDR3 reads TGTGCCAGCAGCTTCCCATACAATGAGCAGTTCTTC. Translation: CASSFPYNEQFF.

This clone was detected once. The chain recombines TRBV7-8 with TRBJ2-2, with D possibly being TRBD2 (6 bases). Germline CDR1 reads SGHVS; CDR2 reads FQNEAQ. The CDR3 length is 15 residues. Deletions cut 3 bases from V and 4 bases from J, with 12 bases between. The CDR3 nucleotides read TGTGCCAGCAGCTTGGGATCGGGAGTCACCGGGGAGCTGTTTTTT. It translates to CASSLGSGVTGELFF.

This CDR3 is CASSAGTTGTDTQYF. CDR3 DNA sequence: TGTGCCAGCAGTGCCGGGACTACAGGCACAGATACGCAGTATTTT. The genes are TRBV6-4 and TRBJ2-3, with 7 bases aligning to TRBD2. Germline V gives CDR1 MRHNA, CDR2 SNTAGT. The length of the CDR3 is 15 residues. Trimming took 4 bases from V and 1 from J; bases not matched to a gene: 5.

This clone was picked up one time. The rearrangement uses TRBV11-3 and TRBJ2-7; maybe TRBD1 (6 bases). Germline CDR1 is SGHNT and CDR2 is YENEEA. The ends were cut back, 3 bases at V and 1 base at J, with 7 bases in the middle. CDR3 size: 13 residues. The CDR3 loop is CASSLGQSYEQYF. The DNA for the CDR3 is TGTGCCAGCAGCTTGGGACAATCCTACGAGCAGTACTTC.

This clone was seen a few times. The chain links TRBV4-2 to TRBJ1-5; D not certain. V dropped 8 bases and J dropped 4 bases, with 6 bases sitting between them. This CDR3 has 11 amino acids. CDR1 is LGHNA, CDR2 YNFKEQ, per germline. CDR3 sequence (DNA): TGTGCCAGCGCGGGAAATCAGCCCCAGCATTTT. Encoded protein: CASAGNQPQHF.

This clone has just one count. The chain employs TRBV19 and TRBJ2-5; a weak D match, TRBD2 (5 bases). From germline, CDR1 is LNHDA and CDR2 SQIVND (reference sequence). Trimming left V 5 bases short and J 4 bases short, with 17 bases between. The CDR3 covers 15 residues. CDR3 sequence reads: CASSSYPGVGETQYF. As DNA, the CDR3 is TGTGCCAGTAGTTCCTACCCCGGGGTGGGAGAGACCCAGTACTTC.

The chain links TRBV19 to TRBJ2-1; 7 bases are shared with TRBD2. Germline V gene data show CDR1 as LNHDA and CDR2 as SQIVND (reference sequence). CDR3 length equals 21 residues. Trimming cost V 0 bases and J 0 bases; bases outside gene matches: 17. In DNA, the CDR3 is TGTGCCAGTAGTATAGACGGCGGGAGTACGGGTCGTCGGAGCTCCTACAATGAGCAGTTCTTC. It translates to CASSIDGGSTGRRSSYNEQFF.

The chain couples TRBV25-1 to TRBJ2-2; D is unclear. The germline V and J ends were trimmed by 9 bases and 1 base, with 12 bases remaining between them. The CDR3 covers 14 residues. CDR1 and CDR2 (germline): MGHDK, SYGVNS. In DNA, the CDR3 is TGTGCCAGAATCAGGATACGGAACACCGGGGAGCTGTTTTTT. Protein product: CARIRIRNTGELFF.

The chain combines TRBV16 with TRBJ2-7; 9 bases are shared with TRBD2. Germline assignment: CDR1 KGHSY and CDR2 FQNENV. CDR3 size: 15 residues. J gave up 0 bases and V 3 bases, and 3 bases lay outside the gene matches. The CDR3 protein is CASSHGGGGSYEQYF. In DNA form, the CDR3 reads TGTGCCAGCAGCCACGGCGGGGGGGGCTCCTACGAGCAGTACTTC.

This clone was detected once. V and J are TRBV2 and TRBJ1-5; 7 nucleotides match TRBD1. V was pared by 5 bases and J by 1 base, with 8 bases of the junction left unmatched. In germline, CDR1 is SNHLY, CDR2 FYNNEI. There are 16 residues in the CDR3. The CDR3 sequence is CASSFVDRESNQPQHF. CDR3 in DNA: TGTGCCAGCAGTTTTGTCGACAGGGAAAGCAATCAGCCCCAGCATTTT.

V is TRBV19 and J is TRBJ2-7; TRBD1 might be the D (7 bases). CDR1 LNHDA and CDR2 SQIVND come from the germline V gene (reference sequence). The CDR3 sequence is 15 residues long. V lost 3 bases, J lost 2 bases, and 14 bases lay in between. The CDR3 protein is CASSISQGGTYEQYF. CDR3 bases: TGTGCCAGTAGTATCTCCCAGGGGGGTACCTACGAGCAGTACTTC.

The V call is TRBV13, the J call TRBJ2-5; 12 bases fit TRBD2. The CDR3 length is 17 residues. Trimming removed 0 bases from V and 4 bases from J; junction bases left unmatched: 6. Germline V gives CDR1 PRHDT, CDR2 FYEKMQ (reference sequence). The CDR3: CASSLGRLAGGRETQYF. The CDR3 DNA sequence: TGTGCCAGCAGCTTAGGCCGGCTAGCGGGAGGGCGAGAGACCCAGTACTTC.

The CDR3 DNA reads as TGTGCCAGCAGCTTGACTAGCAGCTACGAGCAGTACTTC. Residues: CASSLTSSYEQYF. The rearrangement joins TRBV5-4 to TRBJ2-7, with TRBD2 as a possible D gene (6 bases). The ends were cut back, 1 base at V and 3 bases at J, with 8 bases in the middle. Per germline, CDR1 SGHNT and CDR2 YYREEE (reference sequence). This CDR3 contains 13 residues. The whole variable domain, remainder taken from reference TRBV5-4 and TRBJ2-7, is ETGVTQSPTHLIKTRGQQVTLRCSSQSGHNTVSWYQQALGQGPQFIFQYYREEENGRGNFPPRFSGLQFPNYSSELNVNALELDDSALYLCASSLTSSYEQYFGPGTRLTVT.

CDR3 sequence (DNA): TGTGCCAGCAGGCTCCAGGGAGGGGAAAAACTGTTTTTT. It specifies CASRLQGGEKLFF. This chain connects TRBV27 to TRBJ1-4, with D perhaps matching TRBD1 (5 bases). This CDR3 region has 13 residues. V was shortened by 6 bases and J by 8 bases, with 13 bases between the two germline ends. Germline V gene sequence: CDR1 MNHEY, CDR2 SMNVEV (reference sequence).

The J gene is TRBJ1-1, the V gene TRBV7-9; D unclear. The V gene's germline CDR1 is SEHNR and CDR2 FQNEAQ (reference sequence). V lost 6 bases and J 0 bases, leaving 8 bases between the germline ends. The CDR3 runs 13 residues. DNA of the CDR3: TGTGCCAGCAGGGATGGAGTGAACACTGAAGCTTTCTTT. It translates to CASRDGVNTEAFF.

This chain connects TRBV9 to TRBJ1-2; unclear D gene. Germline V gene sequence: CDR1 SGDLS, CDR2 YYNGEE. The V and J ends lost 0 bases and 4 bases respectively, with 13 bases between them. This CDR3 is built from 15 residues. CDR3 amino acids: CASSVGGPSGYGYTF. CDR3 DNA sequence: TGTGCCAGCAGCGTAGGAGGGCCGAGTGGCTATGGCTACACCTTC.

V is TRBV6-5 and J is TRBJ1-1, with 8 nucleotides matching TRBD1. The CDR3 consists of 14 residues. J was trimmed by 2 bases and V by 6 bases; bases with no gene match: 5. CDR1 is MNHEY, CDR2 SVGAGI, per germline. The CDR3 reads CASRIQGVNTEAFF. CDR3 nucleotides: TGTGCCAGCAGGATACAGGGGGTAAACACTGAAGCTTTCTTT.